This passage covers 12 T cell receptor beta chains from one sample sequenced in a study of regulatory T cells in long-lasting Graves disease. The time point: newly diagnosed GD, antithyroid drugs for less than 3 months. Preparation of the TCR library used RNA extracted from PBMCs. Arm-PCR of CDR3 regions and iRepertoire HTBI primers were used to build TCR beta libraries. TCRdb re-analysed the multiplex PCR reads in MiXCR, keeping a single row per CDR3 protein. The sample has more than 450,000 distinct CDR3 sequences, about a sixth seen once. The same sample was also used in a study of T cells in Graves' hyperthyroidism and ophthalmopathy.

Sequences were derived from peripheral blood mononuclear cells (PBMCs), sampled at new diagnosis, from a patient treated with antithyroid drugs. These receptors originate from a middle-aged man with Graves disease.

This clonotype occurred many times. One junction end does not reproduce the germline sequence, and a read error may be involved. The rearrangement uses TRBV5-1 and TRBJ2-6, with 7 bases fitting TRBD1. This CDR3 is 15 amino acids long. Looked up from germline, CDR1 is SGHRS and CDR2 is YFSETQ. The CDR3 region is CASSLTGTGANVLTF. CDR3 DNA sequence: TGTGCCAGCAGCTTGACAGGGACTGGGGCCAACGTCCTGACTTTC. The complete variable domain, with remaining parts taken from reference TRBV5-1 and TRBJ2-6, reads KAGVTQTPRYLIKTRGQQVTLSCSPISGHRSVSWYQQTPGQGLQFLFEYFSETQRNKGNFPGRFSGRQFSNSRSEMNVSTLELGDSALYLCASSLTGTGANVLTFGAGSRLTVL.

This clonotype appeared many times. The chain carries TRBV5-1 and TRBJ2-3; 11 bases agree with TRBD2. With 4 bases clipped from V and 3 bases from J, the junction kept 4 bases outside the gene matches. Germline CDR1 is SGHRS and CDR2 is YFSETQ. CDR3 length equals 15 residues. The CDR3 protein is CASSRIAGGTDTQYF. CDR3 bases: TGCGCCAGCAGCAGAATAGCGGGAGGGACAGATACGCAGTATTTT.

J is TRBJ2-1 and V is TRBV4-1; 11 bases line up with TRBD2. CDR3 length: 16 residues. Germline assignment: CDR1 MGHRA and CDR2 YSYEKL. The junction had 8 bases not matched to a gene; V was cut back by 3 bases and J by 7 bases. CDR3 sequence reads: CASSQYTSGRSNEQFF. The CDR3 DNA follows: TGCGCCAGCAGCCAGTATACTAGCGGGAGAAGTAATGAGCAGTTCTTC.

V gene TRBV12-3 or TRBV12-4 combines with J gene TRBJ2-7; 9 bases align to TRBD2. J gave up 9 bases and V 6 bases, and 30 bases lay outside the gene matches. This CDR3 is 20 amino acids long. CDR3 in DNA: TGTGCCAGCAGCAGCGGGAGGAGGGGGCGCCTTGCGGGAGCTCCGGGCGTGCAGTACTTC. Protein product: CASSSGRRGRLAGAPGVQYF.

This clonotype was counted ten times or more. This sequence joins TRBV20-1 and TRBJ2-1; TRBD2 matches 11 bases. Germline V gene data show CDR1 as DFQATT and CDR2 as SNEGSKA (reference sequence). V was pared by 1 base and J by 4 bases, with 6 bases of the junction left unmatched. The CDR3 has 16 residues. The chain's CDR3 is CSARVLSGGGYNEQFF. DNA of the CDR3: TGCAGTGCTAGAGTCCTTAGCGGGGGGGGGTACAATGAGCAGTTCTTC.

This clonotype was counted many times. This chain uses TRBV28 with TRBJ2-5, with D perhaps being TRBD1 or TRBD2 (6 bases each). The V gene lost 5 bases and the J gene lost 9 bases, with 16 bases spanning the gap. This CDR3 contains 13 residues. The germline V gene encodes CDR1 MDHEN and CDR2 SYDVKM. The CDR3 spells CASSAGTPGAQYF. Written as DNA, the CDR3 is TGTGCCAGCAGTGCGGGGACCCCAGGGGCCCAGTACTTC. The variable domain in full, with the rest retrieved from reference TRBV28 and TRBJ2-5, is DVKVTQSSRYLVKRTGEKVFLECVQDMDHENMFWYRQDPGLGLRLIYFSYDVKMKEKGDIPEGYSVSREKKERFSLILESASTNQTSMYLCASSAGTPGAQYFGPGTRLLVL.

There are many counts of this clonotype. The V call is TRBV5-5, the J call TRBJ2-3; 10 nucleotides align to TRBD1. Trimming took 2 bases from V and 6 from J; bases not matched to a gene: 3. CDR1 SGHKS and CDR2 YYEKEE come from the germline V gene (reference sequence). This CDR3 comprises 14 residues. The CDR3 bases are TGTGCCAGCAGCTTCGACAGGGGGCGTGATACGCAGTATTTT. Protein sequence: CASSFDRGRDTQYF.

The chain recombines TRBV7-2 with TRBJ1-1, with 7 bases lining up with TRBD1. The trim removed 6 bases at V and 3 bases at J, leaving 10 bases unmatched. Germline V lookup: CDR1 SGHTA, CDR2 FQGNSA. The CDR3 totals 15 residues. CDR3 region: CASRRDRDWDTEAFF. The CDR3 DNA is TGTGCCAGCAGACGCGACAGGGATTGGGACACTGAAGCTTTCTTT.

Remarks on this clonotype: This may be a read error, as it is one base from a much larger clone. This sequence joins TRBV3-1 and TRBJ2-1, with 8 bases lining up with TRBD2. Germline-derived CDR1 and CDR2 are LGHDT and YNNKEL (reference sequence). The CDR3 runs to 17 residues. CDR3 DNA: TGTGCCAGCAGCCAAGAGCCAGCGGGAGTTCTTATCGATGAGCAGCTCTTC. Translating gives CASSQEPAGVLIDEQLF.

This clonotype occurred many times. V is TRBV30 and J is TRBJ2-2; 7 bases agree with TRBD2. Germline V CDR1 and CDR2: GTSNPN, SVGIG (reference sequence). Losses at the gene ends were 5 bases for V and 0 bases for J; bases not matched to a gene: 3. The CDR3 covers 14 residues. The CDR3 sequence: CAWLAEANTGELFF. CDR3 DNA: TGTGCCTGGCTAGCGGAGGCGAACACCGGGGAGCTGTTTTTT. Looking up the rest from reference TRBV30 and TRBJ2-2 gives the full variable domain: SQTIHQWPATLVQPVGSPLSLECTVEGTSNPNLYWYRQAAGRGLQLLFYSVGIGQISSEVPQNLSASRPQDRQFILSSKKLLLSDSGFYLCAWLAEANTGELFFGEGSRLTVL.

This clonotype was counted a few times. CDR3 nucleotides: TGTGCCAGCAGTTCCCCCCTTAACTATGGCTACACCTTC. This encodes CASSSPLNYGYTF. The chain recombines TRBV12-3 or TRBV12-4 with TRBJ1-2; D gene uncertain. Between the trimmed V and J ends, which lost 4 bases and 1 base, there was a span of 7 bases. The CDR3 runs to 13 residues.

Only a few counts were recorded for this clonotype. The chain has TRBV19 and TRBJ1-4; 7 bases line up with TRBD1. Germline V gene data show CDR1 as LNHDA and CDR2 as SQIVND (reference sequence). J gave up 7 bases and V 5 bases, and 13 bases lay outside the gene matches. The CDR3 is 16 residues long. CDR3 coding DNA: TGTGCCAGTAGTCCTCTCTCCGGGACAGTTGGTGAAAAACTGTTTTTT. This sequence encodes CASSPLSGTVGEKLFF.